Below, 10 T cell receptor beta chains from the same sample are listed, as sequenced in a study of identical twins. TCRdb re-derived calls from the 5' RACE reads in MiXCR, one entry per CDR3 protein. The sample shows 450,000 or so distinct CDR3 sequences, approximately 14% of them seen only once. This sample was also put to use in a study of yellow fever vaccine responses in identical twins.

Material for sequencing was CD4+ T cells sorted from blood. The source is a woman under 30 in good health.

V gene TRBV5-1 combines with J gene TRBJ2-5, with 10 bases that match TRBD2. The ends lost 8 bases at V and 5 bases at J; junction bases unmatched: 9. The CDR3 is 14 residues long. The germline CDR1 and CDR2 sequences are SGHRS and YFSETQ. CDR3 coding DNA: TGCGCCAGTACGAGCGGGGGGGTCGGTGAGACCCAGTACTTC. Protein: CASTSGGVGETQYF.

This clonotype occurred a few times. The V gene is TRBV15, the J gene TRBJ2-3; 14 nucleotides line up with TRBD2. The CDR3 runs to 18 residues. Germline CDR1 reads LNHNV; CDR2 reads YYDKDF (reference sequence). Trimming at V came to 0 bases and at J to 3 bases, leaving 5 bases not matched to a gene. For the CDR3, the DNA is TGTGCCACCAGCAGAGACTGGGGGACTAGCGGGAGTACAGATACGCAGTATTTT. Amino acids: CATSRDWGTSGSTDTQYF.

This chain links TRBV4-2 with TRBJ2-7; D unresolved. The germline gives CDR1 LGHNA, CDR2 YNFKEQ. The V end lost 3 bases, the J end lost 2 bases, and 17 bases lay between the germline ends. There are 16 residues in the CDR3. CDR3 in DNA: TGTGCCAGCAGCCATCCGGGTCAGCGTTCTCCCTACGAGCAGTACTTC. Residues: CASSHPGQRSPYEQYF.

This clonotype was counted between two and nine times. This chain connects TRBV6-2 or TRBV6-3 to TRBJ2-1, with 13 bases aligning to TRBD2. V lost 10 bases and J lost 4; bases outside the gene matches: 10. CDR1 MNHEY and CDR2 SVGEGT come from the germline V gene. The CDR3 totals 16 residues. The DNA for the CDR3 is TGTGCCACCTCGAGGACTAGCGGGGGAATGTACAATGAGCAGTTCTTC. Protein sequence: CATSRTSGGMYNEQFF.

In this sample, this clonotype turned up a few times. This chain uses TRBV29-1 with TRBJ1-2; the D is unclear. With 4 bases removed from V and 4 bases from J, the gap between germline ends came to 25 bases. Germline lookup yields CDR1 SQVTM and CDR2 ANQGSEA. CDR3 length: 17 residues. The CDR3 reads CSVGPDQLGWVTYGYTF. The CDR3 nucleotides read TGCAGCGTTGGACCCGACCAGTTAGGGTGGGTAACCTATGGCTACACCTTC.

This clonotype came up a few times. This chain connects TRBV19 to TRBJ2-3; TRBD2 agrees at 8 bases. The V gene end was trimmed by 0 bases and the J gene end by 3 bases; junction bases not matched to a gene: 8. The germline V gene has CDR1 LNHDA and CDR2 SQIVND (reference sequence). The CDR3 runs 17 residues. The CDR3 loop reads CASSIDLGGRLTDTQYF. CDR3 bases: TGTGCCAGTAGTATAGACCTGGGCGGGAGGCTGACAGATACGCAGTATTTT.

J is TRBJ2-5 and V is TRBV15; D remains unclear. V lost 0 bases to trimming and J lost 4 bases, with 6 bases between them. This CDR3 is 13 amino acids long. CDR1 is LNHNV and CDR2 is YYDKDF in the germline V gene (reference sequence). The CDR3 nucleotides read TGTGCCACCAGCAGAGATCAAGGAGAGACCCAGTACTTC. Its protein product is CATSRDQGETQYF.

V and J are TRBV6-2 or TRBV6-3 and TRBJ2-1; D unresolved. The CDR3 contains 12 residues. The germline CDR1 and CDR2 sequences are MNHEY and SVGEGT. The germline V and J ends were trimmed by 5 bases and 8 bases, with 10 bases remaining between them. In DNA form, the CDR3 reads TGTGCCAGCAGTCCCTCTCAGCATGAGCAGTTCTTC. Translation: CASSPSQHEQFF.

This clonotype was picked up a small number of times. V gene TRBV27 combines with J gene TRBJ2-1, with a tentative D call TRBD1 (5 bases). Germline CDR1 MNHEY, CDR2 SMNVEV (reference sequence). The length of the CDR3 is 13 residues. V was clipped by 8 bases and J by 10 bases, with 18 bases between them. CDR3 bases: TGTGCCAGCGGGGCGGAAGGACGGAGCGAGCAGTTCTTC. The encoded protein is CASGAEGRSEQFF.

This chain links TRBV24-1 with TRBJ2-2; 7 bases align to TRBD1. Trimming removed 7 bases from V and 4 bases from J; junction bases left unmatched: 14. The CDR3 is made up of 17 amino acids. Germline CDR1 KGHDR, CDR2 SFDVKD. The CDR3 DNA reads TGTGCCACCAGCCGGACAGGTCTCGGTAACATCACCGGGGAGCTGTTTTTT. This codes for CATSRTGLGNITGELFF.